This TCR beta chain was captured by sequencing in a study of cytomegalovirus exposure and HLA in healthy donors. General study results and limits: Reports indicated that the classifier achieved high specificity and sensitivity in diagnosing cytomegalovirus status.

With regard to this clone: Antigen unknown.

V dropped 2 bases and J dropped 3; count of bases not matched to a gene: 5. This CDR3 spans 16 amino acids. Germline CDR1 reads SGHRS; CDR2 reads YFSETQ. From the 120-subject validation cohort, which was separate from the roughly 680-subject first cohort, the donors were drawn. Assay: immunoSEQ multiplex PCR; the TCRdb copy retains only in-frame clones and omits some. There are 80,000 to 100,000 clones in the sample; roughly 90% occur only once, and over 6% lies in the top ten. The sequenced sample was PBMCs. The receptor's source is a man aged 18 to 30 in good health and CMV-seropositive. This chain joins TRBV5-1 and TRBJ1-4; 9 nucleotides line up with TRBD1. The CDR3 sequence is CASSLSGQGANEKLFF. The CDR3 DNA follows: TGCGCCAGCAGCTTATCGGGACAGGGAGCTAATGAAAAACTGTTTTTT.